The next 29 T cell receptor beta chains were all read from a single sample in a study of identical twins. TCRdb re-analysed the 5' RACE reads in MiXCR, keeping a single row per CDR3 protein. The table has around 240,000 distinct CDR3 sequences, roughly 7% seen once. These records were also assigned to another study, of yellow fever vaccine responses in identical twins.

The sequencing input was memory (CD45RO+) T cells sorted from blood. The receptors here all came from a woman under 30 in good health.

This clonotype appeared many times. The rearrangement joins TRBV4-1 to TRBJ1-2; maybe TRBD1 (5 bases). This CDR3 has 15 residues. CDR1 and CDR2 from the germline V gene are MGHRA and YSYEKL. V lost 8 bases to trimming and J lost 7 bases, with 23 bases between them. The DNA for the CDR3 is TGCGCCAGCGCCCCGGGGGTCAGGGAAATATTTGGCTACACCTTC. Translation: CASAPGVREIFGYTF.

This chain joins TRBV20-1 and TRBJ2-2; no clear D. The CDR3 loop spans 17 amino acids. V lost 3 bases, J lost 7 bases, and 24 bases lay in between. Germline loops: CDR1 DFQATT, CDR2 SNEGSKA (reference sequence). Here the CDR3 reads CSARHATAGHRSGELFF. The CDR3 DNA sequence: TGCAGTGCTAGGCATGCGACCGCTGGCCACCGAAGCGGGGAGCTGTTTTTT.

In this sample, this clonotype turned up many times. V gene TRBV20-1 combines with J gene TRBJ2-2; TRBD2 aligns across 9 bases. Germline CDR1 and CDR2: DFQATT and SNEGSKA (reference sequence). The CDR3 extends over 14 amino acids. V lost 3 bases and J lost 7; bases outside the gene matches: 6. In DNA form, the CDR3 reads TGCAGTGCTAGGCCTAGCGGGAAGGGCGGGGAGCTGTTTTTT. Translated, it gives CSARPSGKGGELFF.

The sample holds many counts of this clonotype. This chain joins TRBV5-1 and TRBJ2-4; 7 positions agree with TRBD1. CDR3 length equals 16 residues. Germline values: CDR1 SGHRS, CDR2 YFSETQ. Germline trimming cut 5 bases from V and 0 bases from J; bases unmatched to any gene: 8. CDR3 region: CASSTGTDIAKNIQYF. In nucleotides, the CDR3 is TGCGCCAGCAGTACCGGGACAGACATAGCCAAAAACATTCAGTACTTC.

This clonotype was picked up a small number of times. The CDR3 DNA is TGTGCCATCAGTGAGTCGGGAACCTCCTACGAGCAGTACTTC. This translates into CAISESGTSYEQYF. The rearrangement joins TRBV10-3 to TRBJ2-7; D not certain. V dropped 0 bases and J dropped 0 bases, with 6 bases sitting between them. The length of the CDR3 is 14 residues. From germline, CDR1 is ENHRY and CDR2 SYGVKD.

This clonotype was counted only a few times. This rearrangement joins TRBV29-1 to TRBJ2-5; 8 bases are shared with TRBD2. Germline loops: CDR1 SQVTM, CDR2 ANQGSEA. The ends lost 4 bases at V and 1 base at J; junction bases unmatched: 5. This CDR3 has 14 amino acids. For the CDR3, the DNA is TGCAGCGTTGTACTAGCGGATAGCCAAGAGACCCAGTACTTC. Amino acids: CSVVLADSQETQYF. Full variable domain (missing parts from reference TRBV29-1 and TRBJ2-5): SAVISQKPSRDICQRGTSLTIQCQVDSQVTMMFWYRQQPGQSLTLIATANQGSEATYESGFVIDKFPISRPNLTFSTLTVSNMSPEDSSIYLCSVVLADSQETQYFGPGTRLLVL.

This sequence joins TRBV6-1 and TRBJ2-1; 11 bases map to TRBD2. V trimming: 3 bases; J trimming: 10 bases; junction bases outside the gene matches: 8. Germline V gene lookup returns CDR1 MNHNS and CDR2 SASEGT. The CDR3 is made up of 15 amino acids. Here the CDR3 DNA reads TGTGCCAGCAGTGAGGGACTAGCGGTTATGCAAGAGCAGTTCTTC. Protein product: CASSEGLAVMQEQFF.

The CDR3 region is CASNLQVGYTDTQYF. DNA of the CDR3: TGTGCCAGCAACCTGCAGGTTGGCTACACAGATACGCAGTATTTT. The chain carries TRBV7-9 and TRBJ2-3; no reliable D call. Trimming took off 7 bases at V and 2 bases at J, with 16 bases between the two ends. Germline values: CDR1 SEHNR, CDR2 FQNEAQ (reference sequence). The length of the CDR3 is 15 residues.

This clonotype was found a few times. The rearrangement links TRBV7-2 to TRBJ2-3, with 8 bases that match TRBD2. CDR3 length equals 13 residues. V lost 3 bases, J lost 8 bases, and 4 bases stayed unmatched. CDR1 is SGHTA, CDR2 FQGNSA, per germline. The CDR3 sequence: CASSLAGGGTQYF. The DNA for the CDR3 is TGTGCCAGCAGCTTGGCGGGAGGTGGTACGCAGTATTTT.

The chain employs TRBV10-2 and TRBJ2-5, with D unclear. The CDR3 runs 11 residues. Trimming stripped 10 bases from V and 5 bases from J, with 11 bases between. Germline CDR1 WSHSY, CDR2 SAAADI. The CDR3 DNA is TGCGCCATCGACCTGTGGGAGACCCAGTACTTC. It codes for CAIDLWETQYF.

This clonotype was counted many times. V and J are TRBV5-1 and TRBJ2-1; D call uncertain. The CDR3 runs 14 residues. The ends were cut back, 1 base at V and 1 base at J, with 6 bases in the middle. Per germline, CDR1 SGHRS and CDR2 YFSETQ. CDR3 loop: CASSLNPSYNEQFF. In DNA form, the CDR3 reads TGCGCCAGCAGCTTGAACCCTTCCTACAATGAGCAGTTCTTC.

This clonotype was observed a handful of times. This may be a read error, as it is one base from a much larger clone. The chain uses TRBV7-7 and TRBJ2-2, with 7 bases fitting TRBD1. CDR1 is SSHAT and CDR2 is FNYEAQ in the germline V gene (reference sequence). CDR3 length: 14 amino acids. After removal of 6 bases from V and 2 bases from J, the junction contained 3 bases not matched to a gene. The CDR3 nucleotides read TGTGCCAGCAGTTGGGACAGAAACACCGGGGAGCTGTTTTTT. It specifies CASSWDRNTGELFF.

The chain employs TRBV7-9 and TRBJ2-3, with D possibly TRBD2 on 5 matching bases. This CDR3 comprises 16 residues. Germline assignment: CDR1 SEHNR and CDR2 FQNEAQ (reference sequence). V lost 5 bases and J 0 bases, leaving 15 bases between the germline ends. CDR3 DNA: TGTGCCAGCAGCCCCCGGGGAACGGAAAGCACAGATACGCAGTATTTT. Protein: CASSPRGTESTDTQYF.

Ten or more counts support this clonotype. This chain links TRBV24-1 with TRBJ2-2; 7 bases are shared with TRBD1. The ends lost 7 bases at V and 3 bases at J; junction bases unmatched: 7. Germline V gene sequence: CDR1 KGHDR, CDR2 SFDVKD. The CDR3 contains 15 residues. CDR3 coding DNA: TGTGCCACCAGCCGCGACAGGGCGGACACCGGGGAGCTGTTTTTT. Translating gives CATSRDRADTGELFF.

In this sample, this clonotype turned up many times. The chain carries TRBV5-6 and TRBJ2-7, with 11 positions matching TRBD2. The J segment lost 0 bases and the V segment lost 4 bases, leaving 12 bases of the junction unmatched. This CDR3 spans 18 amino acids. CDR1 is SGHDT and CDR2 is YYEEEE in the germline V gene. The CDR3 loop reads CASSVAGGPILSSYEQYF. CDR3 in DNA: TGTGCCAGCAGCGTAGCGGGAGGGCCAATACTCTCCTCCTACGAGCAGTACTTC.

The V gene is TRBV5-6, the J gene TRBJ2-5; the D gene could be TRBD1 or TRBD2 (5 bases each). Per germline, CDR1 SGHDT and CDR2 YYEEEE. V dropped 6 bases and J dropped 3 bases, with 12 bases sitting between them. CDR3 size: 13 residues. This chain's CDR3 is CASNYGAEETQYF. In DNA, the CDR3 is TGTGCCAGCAACTACGGGGCGGAAGAGACCCAGTACTTC.

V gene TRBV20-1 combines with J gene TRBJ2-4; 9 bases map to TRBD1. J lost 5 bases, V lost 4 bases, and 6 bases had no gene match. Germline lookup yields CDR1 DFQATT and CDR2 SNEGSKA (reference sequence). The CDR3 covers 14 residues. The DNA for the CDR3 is TGCAGTGCTAATTCGGACAGGGGCGAAAACATTCAGTACTTC. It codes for CSANSDRGENIQYF.

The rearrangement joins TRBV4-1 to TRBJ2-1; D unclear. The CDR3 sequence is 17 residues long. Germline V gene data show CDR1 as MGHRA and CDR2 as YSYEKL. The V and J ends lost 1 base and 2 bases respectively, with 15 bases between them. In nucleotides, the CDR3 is TGCGCCAGCAGCCAAGTTTATCAACTAAATCCCTACAATGAGCAGTTCTTC. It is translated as CASSQVYQLNPYNEQFF.

CDR3 region: CASSSEIQETQYF. CDR3 DNA sequence: TGTGCCAGCAGCTCGGAGATCCAAGAGACCCAGTACTTC. The chain combines TRBV6-1 with TRBJ2-5; D is undetermined. CDR3 size: 13 residues. V lost 6 bases and J lost 1, with 9 bases in between. Germline lookup yields CDR1 MNHNS and CDR2 SASEGT.

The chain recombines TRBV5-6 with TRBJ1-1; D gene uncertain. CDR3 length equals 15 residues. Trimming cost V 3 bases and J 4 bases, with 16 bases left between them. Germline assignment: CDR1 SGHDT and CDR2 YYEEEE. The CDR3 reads CASSSQWVGFTEAFF. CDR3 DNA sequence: TGTGCCAGCAGCTCACAGTGGGTAGGATTCACTGAAGCTTTCTTT.

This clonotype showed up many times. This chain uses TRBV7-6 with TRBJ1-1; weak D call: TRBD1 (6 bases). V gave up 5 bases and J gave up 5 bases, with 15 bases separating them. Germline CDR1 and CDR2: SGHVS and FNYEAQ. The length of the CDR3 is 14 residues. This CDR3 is CASSRRQEGTEAFF. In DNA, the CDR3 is TGTGCCAGCAGCAGGCGACAGGAGGGTACTGAAGCTTTCTTT.

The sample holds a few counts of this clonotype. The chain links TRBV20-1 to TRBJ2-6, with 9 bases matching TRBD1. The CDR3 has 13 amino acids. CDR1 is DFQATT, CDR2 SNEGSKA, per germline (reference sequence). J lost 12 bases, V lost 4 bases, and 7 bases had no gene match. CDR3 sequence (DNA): TGCAGTGCTAAAGACAGGGGGGGCTTCGTCCTGACTTTC. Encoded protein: CSAKDRGGFVLTF.

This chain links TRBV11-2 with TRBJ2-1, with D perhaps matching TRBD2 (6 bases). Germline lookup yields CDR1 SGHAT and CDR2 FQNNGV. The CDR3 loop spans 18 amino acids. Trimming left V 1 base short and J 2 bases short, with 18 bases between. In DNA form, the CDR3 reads TGTGCCAGCAGCTTAGGAGGGGTAGCGGCCTCTCCCTACAATGAGCAGTTCTTC. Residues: CASSLGGVAASPYNEQFF.

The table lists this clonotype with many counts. The CDR3 is CSVEDRYEQYF. The CDR3, as DNA: TGCAGCGTTGAAGATCGCTACGAGCAGTACTTC. The gene calls are TRBV29-1 and TRBJ2-7, with unresolved D. The CDR3 loop spans 11 amino acids. Between the trimmed V and J ends, which lost 0 bases and 3 bases, there was a span of 3 bases. Germline CDR1 is SQVTM and CDR2 is ANQGSEA.

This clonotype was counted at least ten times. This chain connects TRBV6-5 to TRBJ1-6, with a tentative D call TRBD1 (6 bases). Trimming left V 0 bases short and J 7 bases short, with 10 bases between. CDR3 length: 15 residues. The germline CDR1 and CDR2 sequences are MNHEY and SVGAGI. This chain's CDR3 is CASSYSSQGNSPLHF. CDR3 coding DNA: TGTGCCAGCAGTTACTCGAGCCAGGGGAATTCACCCCTCCACTTT.

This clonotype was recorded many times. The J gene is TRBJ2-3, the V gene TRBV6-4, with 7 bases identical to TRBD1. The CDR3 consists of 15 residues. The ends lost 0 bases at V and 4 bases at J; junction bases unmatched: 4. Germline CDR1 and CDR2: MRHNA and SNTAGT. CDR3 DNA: TGTGCCAGCAGTGACTCGTCGACAGGGCCAGATACGCAGTATTTT. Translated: CASSDSSTGPDTQYF.

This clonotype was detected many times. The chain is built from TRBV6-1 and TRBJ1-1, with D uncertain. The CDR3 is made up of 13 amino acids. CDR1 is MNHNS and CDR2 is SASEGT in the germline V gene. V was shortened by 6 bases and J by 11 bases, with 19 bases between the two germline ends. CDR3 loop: CASREMMKGSAFF. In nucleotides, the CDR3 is TGTGCCAGCAGGGAAATGATGAAGGGTTCGGCTTTCTTT.

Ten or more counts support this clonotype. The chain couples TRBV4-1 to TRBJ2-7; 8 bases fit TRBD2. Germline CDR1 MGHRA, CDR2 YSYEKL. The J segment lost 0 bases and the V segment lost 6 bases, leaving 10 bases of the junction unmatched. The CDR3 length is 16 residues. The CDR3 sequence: CASSPGWREASYEQYF. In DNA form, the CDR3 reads TGCGCCAGCAGTCCCGGTTGGCGGGAGGCCTCCTACGAGCAGTACTTC.

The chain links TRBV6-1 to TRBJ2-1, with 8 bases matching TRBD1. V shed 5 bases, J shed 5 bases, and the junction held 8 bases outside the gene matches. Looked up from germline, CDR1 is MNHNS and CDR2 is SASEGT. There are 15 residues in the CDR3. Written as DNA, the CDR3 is TGTGCCAGCAGTCCGAACAGGGGGTCTCACAATGAGCAGTTCTTC. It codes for CASSPNRGSHNEQFF.